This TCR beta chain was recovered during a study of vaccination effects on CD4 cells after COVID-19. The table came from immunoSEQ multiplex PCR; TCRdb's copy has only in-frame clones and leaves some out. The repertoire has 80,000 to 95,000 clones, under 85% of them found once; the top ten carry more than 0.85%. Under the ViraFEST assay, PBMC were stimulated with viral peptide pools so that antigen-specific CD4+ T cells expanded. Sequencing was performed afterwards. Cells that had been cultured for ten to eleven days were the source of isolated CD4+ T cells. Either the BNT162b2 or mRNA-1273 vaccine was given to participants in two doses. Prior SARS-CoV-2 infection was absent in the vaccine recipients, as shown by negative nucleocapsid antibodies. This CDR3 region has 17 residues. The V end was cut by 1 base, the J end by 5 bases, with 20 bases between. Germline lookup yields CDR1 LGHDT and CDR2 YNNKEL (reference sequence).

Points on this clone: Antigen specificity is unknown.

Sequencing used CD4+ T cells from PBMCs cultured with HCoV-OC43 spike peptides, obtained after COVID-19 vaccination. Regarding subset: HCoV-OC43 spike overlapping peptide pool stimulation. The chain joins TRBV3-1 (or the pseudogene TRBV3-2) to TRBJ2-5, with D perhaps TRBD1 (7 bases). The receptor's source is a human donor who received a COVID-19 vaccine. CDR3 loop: CASSQAVRGRDRETQYF. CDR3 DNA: TGTGCCAGCAGCCAAGCGGTGAGGGGGCGGGATCGGGAGACCCAGTACTTC.